What follows are 23 T cell receptor beta chains derived from one specimen sequenced in a study of blood T cell repertoires in COVID-19. Data came from immunoSEQ multiplex PCR; TCRdb stores just in-frame clones and leaves some out. The data contain 110,000 to 150,000 clones, over 75% of them seen just once; the ten biggest clones take up more than 40%. Sequenced material: peripheral blood. Every receptor here comes from a human donor in a cohort sampled during active COVID-19.

This clone came up once. J is TRBJ2-1 and V is TRBV24-1; 10 bases map to TRBD2. This CDR3 spans 15 amino acids. In germline, CDR1 is KGHDR, CDR2 SFDVKD. The V segment lost 3 bases and the J segment 4 bases; nucleotides outside the gene matches: 2. The CDR3 nucleotides are TGTGCCACCAGTGATGTAGCGGGGGGATACAATGAGCAGTTCTTC. Encoded protein: CATSDVAGGYNEQFF.

The chain combines TRBV2 with TRBJ2-7, with D unclear. V was shortened by 7 bases and J by 7 bases, with 20 bases between the two germline ends. Germline assignment: CDR1 SNHLY and CDR2 FYNNEI. This CDR3 has 14 residues. The CDR3 sequence is CASKLFPRQREQYF. The DNA of the CDR3 is TGTGCCAGCAAACTCTTCCCGAGACAAAGGGAGCAGTACTTC.

The chain links TRBV10-3 to TRBJ1-2, with a tentative D call TRBD1 (5 bases). Germline CDR1 and CDR2: ENHRY and SYGVKD. This CDR3 comprises 14 residues. Trimming left V 0 bases short and J 3 bases short, with 8 bases between. The CDR3 sequence: CAISESGGDYGYTF. CDR3 nucleotide sequence: TGTGCCATCAGTGAGTCGGGGGGGGACTATGGCTACACCTTC.

The chain recombines TRBV4-2 with TRBJ2-7; 7 bases align to TRBD1. The junction had 9 bases not matched to a gene; V was cut back by 2 bases and J by 2 bases. CDR3 size: 16 residues. CDR1 and CDR2 (germline): LGHNA, YNFKEQ. CDR3 residues: CASSQKTGNIPYEQYF. CDR3 sequence (DNA): TGTGCCAGCAGCCAAAAGACAGGGAACATTCCCTACGAGCAGTACTTC.

J is TRBJ1-5 and V is TRBV28; 11 bases agree with TRBD1. Germline lookup yields CDR1 MDHEN and CDR2 SYDVKM. The CDR3 loop spans 14 amino acids. CDR3 protein: CRVASGTGGTTQHF. CDR3 DNA: TGTAGAGTTGCCTCCGGGACAGGGGGTACGACCCAGCATTTT.

The chain joins TRBV3-1 (or the pseudogene TRBV3-2) to TRBJ1-1; D ambiguous. CDR3 length equals 14 residues. Trimming stripped 3 bases from V and 0 bases from J, with 8 bases between. Germline CDR1 and CDR2: LGHDT and YNNKEL (reference sequence). The CDR3 region has the DNA TGTGCCAGCAGCCAGGGCTTAATGAACACTGAAGCTTTCTTT. Protein sequence: CASSQGLMNTEAFF.

The rearrangement links TRBV6-5 to TRBJ1-1; possibly TRBD1 for D (5 bases). CDR3 length: 14 amino acids. Trimming removed 5 bases from V and 1 base from J, with 11 bases in between. Germline V gene sequence: CDR1 MNHEY, CDR2 SVGAGI. CDR3 sequence: CASSPRQRNTEAFF. The CDR3 coding sequence is TGTGCCAGCAGTCCTCGACAGAGGAACACTGAAGCTTTCTTT.

V gene TRBV18 combines with J gene TRBJ1-1, with a tentative D call TRBD1 (5 bases). The germline gives CDR1 KGHSH, CDR2 LQKENI. V was shortened by 0 bases and J by 5 bases, with 19 bases between the two germline ends. The CDR3 spans 17 residues. The DNA for the CDR3 is TGTGCCAGCTCACCACCGGACTTCGGGCCCGGGGGGACTGAAGCTTTCTTT. The encoded protein is CASSPPDFGPGGTEAFF.

The chain couples TRBV4-3 to TRBJ2-2; D might be TRBD1 (6 bases). The CDR3 has 17 amino acids. V was cut by 0 bases and J by 3 bases, with 14 bases left in between. Germline values: CDR1 LGHNA, CDR2 YSLEER. The CDR3: CASSQEGGGQYTGELFF. The CDR3 bases are TGCGCCAGCAGCCAAGAAGGAGGAGGACAGTACACCGGGGAGCTGTTTTTT.

The genes are TRBV30 and TRBJ2-2; no clear D. Germline-derived CDR1 and CDR2 are GTSNPN and SVGIG (reference sequence). CDR3 length equals 12 residues. The ends were cut back, 4 bases at V and 5 bases at J, with 8 bases in the middle. In DNA, the CDR3 is TGTGCCTGGAACTCCGAAACCGGGGAGCTGTTTTTT. It encodes CAWNSETGELFF.

V and J are TRBV5-4 and TRBJ2-5; the match to TRBD1 covers 8 bases. This CDR3 has 14 residues. Germline trimming cut 2 bases from V and 2 bases from J; bases unmatched to any gene: 2. Germline V gives CDR1 SGHNT, CDR2 YYREEE (reference sequence). CDR3 DNA: TGTGCCAGCAGCTTTACAGGGGGGCAAGAGACCCAGTACTTC. Protein: CASSFTGGQETQYF.

This sequence joins TRBV9 and TRBJ2-5; 7 nucleotides line up with TRBD2. The junction had 6 bases not matched to a gene; V was cut back by 0 bases and J by 1 base. This CDR3 spans 16 amino acids. Per the germline V gene, CDR1 is SGDLS and CDR2 is YYNGEE. In DNA, the CDR3 is TGTGCCAGCAGCGTAGGGGGAGGGGCCTTCCAAGAGACCCAGTACTTC. It translates to CASSVGGGAFQETQYF.

The sample holds one count of this clone. The chain joins TRBV6-5 to TRBJ2-5, with 7 bases identical to TRBD1. Trimming took 0 bases from V and 5 from J; bases not matched to a gene: 6. The germline V gene has CDR1 MNHEY and CDR2 SVGAGI. The CDR3 spans 15 residues. CDR3 DNA sequence: TGTGCCAGCAGTTACTCGTCAGGGGGTCGGGAGACCCAGTACTTC. Protein sequence: CASSYSSGGRETQYF.

V usage is TRBV5-1 and J usage is TRBJ2-3, with D maybe TRBD2 (6 bases). Per the germline V gene, CDR1 is SGHRS and CDR2 is YFSETQ. CDR3 length: 14 residues. The V end was cut by 4 bases, the J end by 2 bases, with 11 bases between. The CDR3 loop reads CASSLGGITDTQYF. Here the CDR3 DNA reads TGCGCCAGCAGCCTCGGGGGTATCACAGATACGCAGTATTTT.

This clone was seen a single time. The rearrangement joins TRBV2 to TRBJ2-2; D is undetermined. V was pared by 10 bases and J by 1 base, with 13 bases between. The CDR3 has 14 residues. Looked up from germline, CDR1 is SNHLY and CDR2 is FYNNEI. The CDR3 DNA follows: TGTGCCATTTCTAGGCTGATGAACACCGGGGAGCTGTTTTTT. Translation: CAISRLMNTGELFF.

This rearrangement joins TRBV7-2 to TRBJ2-1; TRBD2 aligns across 10 bases. With V trimmed by 2 bases and J by 8 bases, 9 bases remained unmatched. The CDR3 loop spans 16 amino acids. Germline-derived CDR1 and CDR2 are SGHTA and FQGNSA. CDR3 in DNA: TGTGCCAGCAGCTTACTAGTCAGCGGGGGGGCAGATGAGCAGTTCTTC. Protein: CASSLLVSGGADEQFF. The variable domain in full, completed from reference TRBV7-2 and TRBJ2-1, reads GAGVSQSPSNKVTEKGKDVELRCDPISGHTALYWYRQSLGQGLEFLIYFQGNSAPDKSGLPSDRFSAERTGGSVSTLTIQRTQQEDSAVYLCASSLLVSGGADEQFFGPGTRLTVL.

This chain connects TRBV18 to TRBJ1-2, with 8 bases fitting TRBD1. Losses at the gene ends were 2 bases for V and 6 bases for J; bases not matched to a gene: 5. Germline V gene sequence: CDR1 KGHSH, CDR2 LQKENI. The CDR3 contains 14 residues. DNA for the CDR3: TGTGCCAGCTCACCAGAAGGACAGGGTCATGGCTACACCTTC. This codes for CASSPEGQGHGYTF.

The chain combines TRBV7-2 with TRBJ2-2, with 10 bases matching TRBD1. Germline CDR1 and CDR2: SGHTA and FQGNSA. After removal of 5 bases from V and 7 bases from J, the junction contained 7 bases not matched to a gene. This CDR3 is 15 amino acids long. The CDR3 DNA is TGTGCCAGCAGCCCCCGGACAGGGGGGTACGGGGAGCTGTTTTTT. It yields the protein CASSPRTGGYGELFF.

The chain recombines TRBV12-3 or TRBV12-4 with TRBJ1-5; D unclear. The V end lost 6 bases, the J end lost 3 bases, and 9 bases lay between the germline ends. This CDR3 is built from 13 residues. CDR3 in amino acids: CASSGSLNQPQHF. The CDR3 nucleotides are TGTGCCAGCAGCGGGAGCCTCAATCAGCCCCAGCATTTT.

The chain has TRBV5-4 and TRBJ2-3; 7 bases fit TRBD2. Trimming took 5 bases from V and 2 from J; bases not matched to a gene: 8. The CDR3 runs to 15 residues. Germline CDR1 and CDR2: SGHNT and YYREEE (reference sequence). CDR3 in DNA: TGTGCCAGCAGTGTCTCTAGCGGACCCACAGATACGCAGTATTTT. Translation: CASSVSSGPTDTQYF.

The chain has TRBV11-3 and TRBJ2-4; D uncertain. Germline CDR1 is SGHNT and CDR2 is YENEEA. The CDR3 is made up of 13 amino acids. V shed 0 bases and J shed 6 bases, with 6 bases lying between them. The CDR3 region has the DNA TGTGCCAGCAGCTTAGAGGGCCCAAACATTCAGTACTTC. It yields the protein CASSLEGPNIQYF.

Concerning this clone itself: An end of the junction does not agree with germline; a read error may underlie this. The V gene is TRBV5-1, the J gene TRBJ2-1; a possible D gene is TRBD2 (6 bases). The CDR3 is 13 residues long. The V gene's germline CDR1 is SGHRS and CDR2 YFSETQ. CDR3 loop: CASSTEIPGPGVF. CDR3 coding DNA: TGCGCCAGCAGCACAGAGATCCCCGGTCCGGGGGTCTTC.

This chain uses TRBV5-1 with TRBJ2-2, with D maybe TRBD1 (6 bases). There are 15 residues in the CDR3. V was clipped by 4 bases and J by 0 bases, with 10 bases between them. Germline V gene sequence: CDR1 SGHRS, CDR2 YFSETQ. CDR3 nucleotides: TGCGCCAGCAGCCTGGACAGCTCGAACACCGGGGAGCTGTTTTTT. Its translation is CASSLDSSNTGELFF. The full variable domain, completed using reference TRBV5-1 and TRBJ2-2, is KAGVTQTPRYLIKTRGQQVTLSCSPISGHRSVSWYQQTPGQGLQFLFEYFSETQRNKGNFPGRFSGRQFSNSRSEMNVSTLELGDSALYLCASSLDSSNTGELFFGEGSRLTVL.